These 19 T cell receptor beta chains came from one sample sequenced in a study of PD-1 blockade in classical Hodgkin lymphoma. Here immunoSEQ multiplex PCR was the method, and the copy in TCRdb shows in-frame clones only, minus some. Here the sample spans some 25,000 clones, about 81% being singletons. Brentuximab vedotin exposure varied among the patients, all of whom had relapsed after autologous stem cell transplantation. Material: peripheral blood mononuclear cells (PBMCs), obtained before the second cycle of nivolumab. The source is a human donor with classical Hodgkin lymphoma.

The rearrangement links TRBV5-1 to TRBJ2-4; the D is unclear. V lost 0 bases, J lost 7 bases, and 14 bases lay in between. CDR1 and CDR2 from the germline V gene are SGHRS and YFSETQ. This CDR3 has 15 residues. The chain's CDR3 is CASSLEGGTFNIQYF. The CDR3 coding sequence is TGCGCCAGCAGCTTGGAGGGCGGAACTTTCAACATTCAGTACTTC.

CDR3: CASSPTGVQTQYF. The DNA of the CDR3 is TGTGCCAGCAGCCCGACAGGGGTGCAGACCCAGTACTTC. The chain carries TRBV7-9 and TRBJ2-5, with 8 bases matching TRBD1. The CDR3 spans 13 residues. V shed 5 bases, J shed 6 bases, and the junction held 5 bases outside the gene matches. Per germline, CDR1 SEHNR and CDR2 FQNEAQ (reference sequence).

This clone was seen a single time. The CDR3 here is CASSQVFVGTDSYNEQFF. The CDR3 nucleotides read TGCGCCAGCAGCCAAGTTTTTGTCGGGACTGATTCCTACAATGAGCAGTTCTTC. The rearrangement uses TRBV4-1 and TRBJ2-1; a weak D match, TRBD2 (6 bases). The CDR3 runs 18 residues. Germline-derived CDR1 and CDR2 are MGHRA and YSYEKL. Deletions cut 1 base from V and 1 base from J, with 17 bases between.

CDR3: CASSLGSEKDTQYF. In DNA form, the CDR3 reads TGTGCCAGCAGCTTAGGATCGGAGAAGGATACGCAGTATTTT. This chain connects TRBV7-9 to TRBJ2-3; D is unresolved. Trimming shortened V by 1 base and J by 6 bases, and 11 bases separated the two germline ends. The CDR3 sequence is 14 residues long. The germline V gene has CDR1 SEHNR and CDR2 FQNEAQ (reference sequence).

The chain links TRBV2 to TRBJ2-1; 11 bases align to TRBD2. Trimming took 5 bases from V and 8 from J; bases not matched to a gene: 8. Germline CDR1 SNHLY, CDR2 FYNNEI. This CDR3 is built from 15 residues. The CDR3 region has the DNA TGTGCCAGCAGTCCTTACTTAGCGGGGGGGGATGAGCAGTTCTTC. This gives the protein CASSPYLAGGDEQFF.

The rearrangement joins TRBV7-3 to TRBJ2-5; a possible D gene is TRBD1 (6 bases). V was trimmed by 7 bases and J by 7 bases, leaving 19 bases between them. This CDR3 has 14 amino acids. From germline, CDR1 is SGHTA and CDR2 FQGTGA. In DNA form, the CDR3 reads TGTGCCAGCAAACAAGACACAGGGACCCCGACCCAGTACTTC. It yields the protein CASKQDTGTPTQYF.

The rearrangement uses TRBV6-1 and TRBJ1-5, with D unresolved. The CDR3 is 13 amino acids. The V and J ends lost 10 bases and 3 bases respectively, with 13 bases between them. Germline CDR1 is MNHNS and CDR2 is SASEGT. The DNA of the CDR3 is TGTGCCACCTTTGACGGCAACAATCAGCCCCAGCATTTT. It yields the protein CATFDGNNQPQHF.

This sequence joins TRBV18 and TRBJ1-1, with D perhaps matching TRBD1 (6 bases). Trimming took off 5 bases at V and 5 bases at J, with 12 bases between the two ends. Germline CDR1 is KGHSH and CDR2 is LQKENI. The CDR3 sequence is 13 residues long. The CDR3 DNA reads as TGTGCCAGCTCAGAAGGGGGGAATACTGAAGCTTTCTTT. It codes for CASSEGGNTEAFF. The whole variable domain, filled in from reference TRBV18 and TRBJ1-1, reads NAGVMQNPRHLVRRRGQEARLRCSPMKGHSHVYWYRQLPEEGLKFMVYLQKENIIDESGMPKERFSAEFPKEGPSILRIQQVVRGDSAAYFCASSEGGNTEAFFGQGTRLTVV.

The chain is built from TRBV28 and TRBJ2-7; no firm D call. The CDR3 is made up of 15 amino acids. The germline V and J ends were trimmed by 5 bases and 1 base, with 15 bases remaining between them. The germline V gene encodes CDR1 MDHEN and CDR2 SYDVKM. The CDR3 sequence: CASSPVETLSYEQYF. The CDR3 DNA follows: TGTGCCAGCAGTCCGGTCGAGACCTTATCCTACGAGCAGTACTTC.

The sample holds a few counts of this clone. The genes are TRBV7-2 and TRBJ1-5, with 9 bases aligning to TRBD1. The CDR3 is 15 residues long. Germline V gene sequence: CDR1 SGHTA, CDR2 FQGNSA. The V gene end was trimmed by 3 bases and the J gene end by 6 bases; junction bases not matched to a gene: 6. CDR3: CASSLGTGLPQPQHF. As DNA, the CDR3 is TGTGCCAGCAGCTTGGGGACAGGGTTGCCTCAGCCCCAGCATTTT.

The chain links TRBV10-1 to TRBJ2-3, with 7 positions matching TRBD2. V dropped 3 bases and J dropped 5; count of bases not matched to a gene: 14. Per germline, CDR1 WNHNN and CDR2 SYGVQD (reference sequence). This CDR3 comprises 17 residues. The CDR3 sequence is CASSETSGASGEDTQYF. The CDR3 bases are TGCGCCAGCAGTGAAACCTCTGGGGCTAGCGGAGAAGATACGCAGTATTTT.

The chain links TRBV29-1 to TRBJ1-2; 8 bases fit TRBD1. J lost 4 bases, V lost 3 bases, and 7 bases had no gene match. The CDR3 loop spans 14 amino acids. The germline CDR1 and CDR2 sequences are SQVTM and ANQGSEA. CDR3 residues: CSVDRGQNRYGYTF. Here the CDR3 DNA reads TGCAGCGTTGACAGGGGGCAAAATCGCTATGGCTACACCTTC.

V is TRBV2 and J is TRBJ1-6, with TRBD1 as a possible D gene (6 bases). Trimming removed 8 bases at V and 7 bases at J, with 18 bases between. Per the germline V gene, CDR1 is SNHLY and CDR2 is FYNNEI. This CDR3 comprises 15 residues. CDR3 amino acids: CASHLGGSENSPLHF. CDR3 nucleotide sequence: TGTGCCAGCCACCTGGGGGGCTCTGAAAATTCACCCCTCCACTTT.

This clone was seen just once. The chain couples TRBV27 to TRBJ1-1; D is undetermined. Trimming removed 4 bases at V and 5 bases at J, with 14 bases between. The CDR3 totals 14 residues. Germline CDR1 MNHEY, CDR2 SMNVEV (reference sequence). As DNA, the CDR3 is TGTGCCAGCAGTTCCCCGTCCGGAGGGACTGAAGCTTTCTTT. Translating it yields CASSSPSGGTEAFF.

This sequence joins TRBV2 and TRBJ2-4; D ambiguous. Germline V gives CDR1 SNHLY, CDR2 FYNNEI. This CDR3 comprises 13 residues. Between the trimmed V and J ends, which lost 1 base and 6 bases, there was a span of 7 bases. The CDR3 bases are TGTGCCAGCAGTGAAGGCAGGAGAAACATTCAGTACTTC. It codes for CASSEGRRNIQYF.

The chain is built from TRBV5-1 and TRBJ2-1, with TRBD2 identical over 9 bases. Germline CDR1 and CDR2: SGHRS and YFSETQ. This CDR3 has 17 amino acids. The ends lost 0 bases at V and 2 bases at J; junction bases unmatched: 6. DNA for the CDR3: TGCGCCAGCAGCTTGGTCTTGGCGGGGGGGACCTACAATGAGCAGTTCTTC. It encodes CASSLVLAGGTYNEQFF.

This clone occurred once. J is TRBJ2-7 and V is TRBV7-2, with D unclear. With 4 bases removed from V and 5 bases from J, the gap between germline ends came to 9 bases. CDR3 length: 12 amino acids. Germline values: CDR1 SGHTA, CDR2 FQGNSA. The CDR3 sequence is CASSSYGDEQYF. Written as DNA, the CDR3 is TGTGCCAGCAGCTCCTATGGGGACGAGCAGTACTTC.

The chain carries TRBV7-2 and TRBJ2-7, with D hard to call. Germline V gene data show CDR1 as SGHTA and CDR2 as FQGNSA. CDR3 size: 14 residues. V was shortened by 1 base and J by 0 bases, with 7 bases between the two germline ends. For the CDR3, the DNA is TGTGCCAGCAGCTTAGGCGGCGACTCCTACGAGCAGTACTTC. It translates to CASSLGGDSYEQYF.

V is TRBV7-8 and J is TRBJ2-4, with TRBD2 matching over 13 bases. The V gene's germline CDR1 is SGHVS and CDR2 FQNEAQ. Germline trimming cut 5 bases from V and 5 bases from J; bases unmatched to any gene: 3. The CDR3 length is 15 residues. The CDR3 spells CASSGTSGAENIQYF. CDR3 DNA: TGTGCCAGCAGCGGGACTAGCGGGGCCGAAAACATTCAGTACTTC.